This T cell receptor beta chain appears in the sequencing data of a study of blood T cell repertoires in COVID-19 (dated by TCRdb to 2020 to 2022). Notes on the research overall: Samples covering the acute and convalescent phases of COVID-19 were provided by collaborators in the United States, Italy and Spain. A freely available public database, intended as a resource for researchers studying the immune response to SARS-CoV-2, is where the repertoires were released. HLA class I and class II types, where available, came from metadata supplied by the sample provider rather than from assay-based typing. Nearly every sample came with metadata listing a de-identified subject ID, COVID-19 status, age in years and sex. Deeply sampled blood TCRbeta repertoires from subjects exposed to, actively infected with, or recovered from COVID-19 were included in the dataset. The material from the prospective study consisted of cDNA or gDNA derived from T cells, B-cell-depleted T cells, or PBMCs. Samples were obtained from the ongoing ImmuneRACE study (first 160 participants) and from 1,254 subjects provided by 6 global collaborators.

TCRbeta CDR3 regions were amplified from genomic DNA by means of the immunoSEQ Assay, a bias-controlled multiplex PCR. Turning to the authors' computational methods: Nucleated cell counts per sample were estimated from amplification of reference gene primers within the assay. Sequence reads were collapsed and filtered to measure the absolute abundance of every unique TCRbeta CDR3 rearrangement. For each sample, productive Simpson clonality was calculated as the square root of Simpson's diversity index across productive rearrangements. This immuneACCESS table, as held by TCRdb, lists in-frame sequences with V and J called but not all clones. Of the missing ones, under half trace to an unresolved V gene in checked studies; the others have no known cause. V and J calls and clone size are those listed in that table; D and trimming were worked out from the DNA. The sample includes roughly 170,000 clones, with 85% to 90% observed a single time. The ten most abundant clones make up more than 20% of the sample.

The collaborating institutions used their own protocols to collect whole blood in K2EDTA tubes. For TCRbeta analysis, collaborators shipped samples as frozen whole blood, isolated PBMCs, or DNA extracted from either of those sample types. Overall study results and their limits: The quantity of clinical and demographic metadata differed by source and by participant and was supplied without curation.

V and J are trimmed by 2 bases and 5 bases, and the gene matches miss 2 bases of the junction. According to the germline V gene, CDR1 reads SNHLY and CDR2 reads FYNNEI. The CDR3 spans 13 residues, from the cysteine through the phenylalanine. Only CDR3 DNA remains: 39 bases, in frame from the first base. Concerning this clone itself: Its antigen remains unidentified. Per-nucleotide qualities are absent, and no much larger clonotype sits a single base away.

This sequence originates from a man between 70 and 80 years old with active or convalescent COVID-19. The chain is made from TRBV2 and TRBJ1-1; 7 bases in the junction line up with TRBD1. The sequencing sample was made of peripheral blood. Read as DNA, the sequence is TGTGCCAGCAGTGAACAGGGGGTAACTGAAGCTTTCTTT. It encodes CASSEQGVTEAFF. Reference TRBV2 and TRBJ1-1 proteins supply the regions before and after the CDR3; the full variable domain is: EPEVTQTPSHQVTQMGQEVILRCVPISNHLYFYWYRQILGQKVEFLVSFYNNEISEKSEIFDDQFSVERPDGSNFTLKIRSTKLEDSAMYFCASSEQGVTEAFFGQGTRLTVV.